This TCR beta chain appears in the sequencing data of a study of metastatic and nonmetastatic thyroid tumors. Authors' data handling: CDR3 differences across clinicopathological groups were used to build a distant-metastasis classifier for papillary thyroid cancer. TCRdb re-clonotyped the PCR reads via MiXCR. These V and J calls derive from TCRdb rather than the authors' analysis. There are fewer than 5,000 clones in the sample; 30% to 45% occur only once, and around 48% lies in the top ten. Every patient was untreated before thyroid surgery. CDR3 length equals 15 residues. Germline V gives CDR1 MGHRA, CDR2 YSYEKL. The V end was cut by 0 bases, the J end by 6 bases, with 12 bases between.

The sequence came from a male donor with papillary thyroid cancer or a benign thyroid nodule (not recorded which). Some clones in this sample may be carry-over from other donors' samples. The sequenced sample was adjacent normal tissue. V usage is TRBV4-1 and J usage is TRBJ1-5, with D possibly being TRBD1 (5 bases). CDR3 nucleotides: TGCGCCAGCAGCCAAGACAGGGCGGTAGGTCAGCCCCAGCATTTT. Its protein is CASSQDRAVGQPQHF.